This T cell receptor beta chain was sequenced during a study of PD-L1 blockade in urothelial cancer. On the study more broadly: Investigators checked blood 3 weeks (second dose) and 6 weeks after treatment start. Median blood clonality was about 0.081, with tens of thousands of unique TCRs. Overall study results and limits: When measured at 3 weeks, tumor-associated blood clones expanded more in durable-benefit patients.

Germline V gene data show CDR1 as SGHAT and CDR2 as FQNNGV. Trimming took off 5 bases at V and 0 bases at J, with 8 bases between the two ends. CDR3 length equals 14 residues. Measured with immunoSEQ multiplex PCR; TCRdb has only the in-frame clones, and not every one. The sample consists of roughly 25,000 clones, more than 65% of them appearing once. As concerns this clone: No antigen is known for it.

Time point reported: peripheral blood 6 weeks after treatment start. Sample numbers ranged from 1 to 8 per patient, encompassing pretreatment and on-treatment collections. The chain has TRBV11-2 and TRBJ2-1; no reliable D call. This specimen was PBMCs, taken around atezolizumab (anti-PD-L1) treatment. The receptor was isolated from a man between 65 and 85 years old with urothelial cancer. CDR3: CASSPSSSYNEQFF. The DNA of the CDR3 is TGTGCCAGCAGCCCTAGTAGCTCCTACAATGAGCAGTTCTTC.